The next 17 T cell receptor beta chains were all read from a single sample in a study of T cell responses to AZD1222 COVID-19 vaccine. Some clones are missing from TCRdb's copy, which holds only in-frame ones; the method was immunoSEQ multiplex PCR. The table records about 120,000 clones, approximately 90% of them present only once. Sample: peripheral blood, taken 28 days after the second AZD1222 dose. These receptors came from an adult who received the AZD1222 COVID-19 vaccine.

The gene calls are TRBV30 and TRBJ1-2; TRBD1 might be the D (5 bases). The CDR3 is 15 residues long. Trimming cost V 3 bases and J 0 bases, with 14 bases left between them. The V gene's germline CDR1 is GTSNPN and CDR2 SVGIG (reference sequence). The CDR3 reads CAWRGEAISNYGYTF. In DNA, the CDR3 is TGTGCCTGGAGGGGGGAAGCCATCTCTAACTATGGCTACACCTTC. The entire variable domain, with the rest obtained from reference TRBV30 and TRBJ1-2, is as follows: SQTIHQWPATLVQPVGSPLSLECTVEGTSNPNLYWYRQAAGRGLQLLFYSVGIGQISSEVPQNLSASRPQDRQFILSSKKLLLSDSGFYLCAWRGEAISNYGYTFGSGTRLTVV.

The CDR3 nucleotides read TGTGCCAGCAGTTTATCCGGTCGACCAGGGGCTTTCTTT. Protein: CASSLSGRPGAFF. The chain carries TRBV28 and TRBJ1-1, with a possible D match to TRBD1 (5 bases). The V end lost 1 base, the J end lost 11 bases, and 14 bases lay between the germline ends. This CDR3 is 13 amino acids long. Germline V CDR1 and CDR2: MDHEN, SYDVKM.

This chain joins TRBV4-1 and TRBJ1-1; D remains unclear. V was pared by 4 bases and J by 5 bases, with 20 bases between. The CDR3 is made up of 16 amino acids. The germline gives CDR1 MGHRA, CDR2 YSYEKL. CDR3 amino acids: CASSPLRFSNGTEAFF. The CDR3 bases are TGCGCCAGCAGCCCGTTGAGGTTTTCGAACGGAACTGAAGCTTTCTTT.

This sequence joins TRBV11-2 and TRBJ1-2; no firm D call. Per the germline V gene, CDR1 is SGHAT and CDR2 is FQNNGV. V shed 3 bases and J shed 3 bases, with 11 bases lying between them. The CDR3 covers 14 residues. CDR3 DNA sequence: TGTGCCAGCAGCTTCAGTGTTCAGGACTATGGCTACACCTTC. Translating gives CASSFSVQDYGYTF.

J is TRBJ2-2 and V is TRBV6-4; 11 bases align to TRBD2. CDR1 and CDR2 (germline): MRHNA, SNTAGT. This CDR3 has 16 residues. The V and J ends lost 5 bases and 5 bases, in that order; junction bases with no gene match: 7. The CDR3 region is CASSPLAGVTTGELFF. CDR3 DNA: TGTGCCAGCAGTCCACTAGCGGGGGTTACAACCGGGGAGCTGTTTTTT.

The gene calls are TRBV19 and TRBJ1-1, with unresolved D. Trimming shortened V by 1 base and J by 0 bases, and 0 bases separated the two germline ends. The CDR3 totals 12 residues. Germline loops: CDR1 LNHDA, CDR2 SQIVND (reference sequence). The CDR3 bases are TGTGCCAGTAGTATAGTGAACACTGAAGCTTTCTTT. Translating gives CASSIVNTEAFF.

V usage is TRBV6-5 and J usage is TRBJ2-2, with a tentative D call TRBD1 (5 bases). This CDR3 contains 14 residues. With 1 base removed from V and 4 bases from J, the gap between germline ends came to 7 bases. CDR1 is MNHEY, CDR2 SVGAGI, per germline. The CDR3 here is CASSYLTVTGELFF. DNA for the CDR3: TGTGCCAGCAGTTACTTGACAGTCACCGGGGAGCTGTTTTTT.

The chain carries TRBV19 and TRBJ2-7; D remains unclear. Trimming cost V 5 bases and J 0 bases, with 14 bases left between them. CDR1 and CDR2 from the germline V gene are LNHDA and SQIVND (reference sequence). The CDR3 runs to 15 residues. This chain's CDR3 is CASSPMRSNSYEQYF. The CDR3 DNA reads as TGTGCCAGTAGTCCCATGAGGAGTAACTCCTACGAGCAGTACTTC.

This chain links TRBV5-1 with TRBJ2-2, with no clear D. The CDR3 has 16 amino acids. V was cut by 1 base and J by 0 bases, with 10 bases left in between. The germline V gene encodes CDR1 SGHRS and CDR2 YFSETQ. DNA of the CDR3: TGCGCCAGCAGCTTGAACGGTCTTACGAACACCGGGGAGCTGTTTTTT. It yields the protein CASSLNGLTNTGELFF.

The gene calls are TRBV12-3 or TRBV12-4 and TRBJ2-3, with 7 bases fitting TRBD1. This CDR3 is 11 amino acids long. The V gene end was trimmed by 5 bases and the J gene end by 12 bases; junction bases not matched to a gene: 5. DNA for the CDR3: TGTGCCAGCAGTCTTGACAGGGCCCAGTATTTT. Protein sequence: CASSLDRAQYF.

This chain joins TRBV11-2 and TRBJ1-1; TRBD1 is a possible D gene (5 bases). V lost 5 bases and J lost 0, with 13 bases in between. This CDR3 has 15 residues. Germline assignment: CDR1 SGHAT and CDR2 FQNNGV. The CDR3 sequence: CASSQGGRMNTEAFF. The CDR3 nucleotides are TGTGCCAGCAGCCAGGGTGGCAGAATGAACACTGAAGCTTTCTTT.

Of note for this clone: At one end the junction does not follow the germline gene, possibly because of a read error. The chain recombines TRBV27 with TRBJ2-5; D gene uncertain. From germline, CDR1 is MNHEY and CDR2 SMNVEV (reference sequence). The CDR3 contains 16 residues. CDR3 region: CASRSLGWGIVEIQYF. The CDR3 DNA sequence: TGTGCCAGCCGATCCCTGGGGTGGGGTATTGTGGAGATCCAGTACTTC.

The chain recombines TRBV6-1 with TRBJ2-5; either TRBD1 or TRBD2 may supply D (5 bases each). The CDR3 length is 14 residues. V lost 1 base and J 2 bases, leaving 8 bases between the germline ends. The germline V gene encodes CDR1 MNHNS and CDR2 SASEGT. The CDR3 protein is CASSEVGEQETQYF. CDR3 sequence (DNA): TGTGCCAGCAGTGAAGTGGGGGAACAAGAGACCCAGTACTTC.

This chain uses TRBV27 with TRBJ1-6, with TRBD1 identical over 9 bases. Looked up from germline, CDR1 is MNHEY and CDR2 is SMNVEV (reference sequence). V trimming: 5 bases; J trimming: 0 bases; junction bases outside the gene matches: 11. The CDR3 spans 19 residues. Written as DNA, the CDR3 is TGTGCCAGCAGTCAATCGCGGACAGGGGCCCTCTCCTATAATTCACCCCTCCACTTT. Amino acid sequence: CASSQSRTGALSYNSPLHF.

CDR3 residues: CASGSGDQGGEQFF. Here the CDR3 DNA reads TGCGCCAGCGGTTCAGGGGACCAAGGTGGTGAGCAGTTCTTC. The chain is built from TRBV5-1 and TRBJ2-1; a possible D gene is TRBD1 (6 bases). This CDR3 is built from 14 residues. CDR1 and CDR2 (germline): SGHRS, YFSETQ. V gave up 7 bases and J gave up 9 bases, with 20 bases separating them. The whole variable domain, remainder taken from reference TRBV5-1 and TRBJ2-1, is KAGVTQTPRYLIKTRGQQVTLSCSPISGHRSVSWYQQTPGQGLQFLFEYFSETQRNKGNFPGRFSGRQFSNSRSEMNVSTLELGDSALYLCASGSGDQGGEQFFGPGTRLTVL.

This chain uses TRBV27 with TRBJ1-1, with TRBD1 matching over 10 bases. There are 13 residues in the CDR3. Per the germline V gene, CDR1 is MNHEY and CDR2 is SMNVEV (reference sequence). Unmatched junction bases numbered 2, after V lost 6 bases and J lost 4 bases. CDR3 in amino acids: CASRRTGGTEAFF. The CDR3 DNA is TGTGCCAGCAGAAGGACAGGGGGCACTGAAGCTTTCTTT.

The CDR3 here is CACYITGNSGANVLTF. CDR3 coding DNA: TGTGCCTGTTATATTACAGGGAACTCTGGGGCCAACGTCCTGACTTTC. The J gene is TRBJ2-6, the V gene TRBV30; tentative D call: TRBD1 (6 bases). V was clipped by 6 bases and J by 0 bases, with 15 bases between them. This CDR3 contains 16 residues. Germline assignment: CDR1 GTSNPN and CDR2 SVGIG (reference sequence).